This T cell receptor beta chain was observed in a study of blood T cell repertoires in COVID-19. Authors' processing steps: Using reference gene primer amplification, nucleated cell counts were estimated. TCRdb's table, derived via immunoSEQ multiplex PCR, lists solely in-frame clones and lacks some. Clonal size and the V and J genes are those of that table, whereas D and trimming came from the DNA. The sample carries fewer than 200,000 clones, approximately 92% recorded once. V shed 8 bases, J shed 0 bases, and the junction held 1 base outside the gene matches. Per germline, CDR1 SNHLY and CDR2 FYNNEI. There are 13 residues in the CDR3.

J is TRBJ1-1 and V is TRBV2; 9 nucleotides match TRBD1. The TCR was taken from a woman in her fifties or sixties with acute or convalescent COVID-19. The sequencing sample was made of peripheral blood. CDR3 sequence: CASGTGLNTEAFF. The CDR3 region has the DNA TGTGCCAGCGGGACAGGGTTGAACACTGAAGCTTTCTTT.